This TCR beta chain was sequenced during a study of T cells of healthy individuals. Looked up from germline, CDR1 is LGHNA and CDR2 is YSLEER. V lost 4 bases to trimming and J lost 6 bases, with 16 bases between them. The CDR3 has 15 residues. Each CDR3 protein gets one entry after TCRdb re-called the 5' RACE reads with MiXCR. Of fewer than 70,000 distinct CDR3 sequences in the sample, roughly 14% were seen once. This clonotype was counted at least ten times. The rearrangement joins TRBV4-3 to TRBJ2-4; D possibly matches TRBD1 or TRBD2 (5 bases each). The sequence derives from a human donor in good health. The CDR3 loop is CASSPREERGNIQYF. The CDR3 region has the DNA TGCGCCAGCAGCCCCCGGGAAGAGAGGGGAAACATTCAGTACTTC.